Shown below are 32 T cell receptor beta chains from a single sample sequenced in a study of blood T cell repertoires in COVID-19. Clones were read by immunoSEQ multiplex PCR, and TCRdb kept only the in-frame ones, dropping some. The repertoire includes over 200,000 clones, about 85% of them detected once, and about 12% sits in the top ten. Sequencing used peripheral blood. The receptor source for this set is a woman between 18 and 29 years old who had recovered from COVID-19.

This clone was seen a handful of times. The CDR3 DNA sequence: TGTGCCAGCAGCAGAATGGGACAGTTACAAGAGACCCAGTACTTC. Translation gives CASSRMGQLQETQYF. V gene TRBV6-2 or TRBV6-3 combines with J gene TRBJ2-5; TRBD1 agrees at 7 bases. With 6 bases clipped from V and 2 bases from J, the junction kept 9 bases outside the gene matches. Germline CDR1 reads MNHEY; CDR2 reads SVGEGT. The CDR3 is 15 residues long.

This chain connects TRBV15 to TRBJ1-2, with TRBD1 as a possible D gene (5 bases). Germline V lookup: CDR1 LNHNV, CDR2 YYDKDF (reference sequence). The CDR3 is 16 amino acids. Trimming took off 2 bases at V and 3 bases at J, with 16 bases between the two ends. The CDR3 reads CATSRNGGTLDYGYTF. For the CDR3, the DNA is TGTGCCACCAGCAGAAACGGGGGAACTCTGGACTATGGCTACACCTTC.

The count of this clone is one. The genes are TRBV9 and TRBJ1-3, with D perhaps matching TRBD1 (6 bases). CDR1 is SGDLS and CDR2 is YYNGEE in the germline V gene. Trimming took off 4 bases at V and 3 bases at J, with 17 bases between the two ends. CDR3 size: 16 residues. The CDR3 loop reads CASSQSPTGFGNTIYF. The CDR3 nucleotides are TGTGCCAGCAGCCAGTCCCCTACAGGGTTTGGAAACACCATATATTTT.

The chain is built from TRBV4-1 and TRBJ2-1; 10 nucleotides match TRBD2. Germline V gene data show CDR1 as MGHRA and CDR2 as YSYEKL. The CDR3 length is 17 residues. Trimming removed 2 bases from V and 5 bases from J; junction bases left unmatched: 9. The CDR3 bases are TGCGCCAGCAGCCAAAGAATTAGACTAGCGGGCCACAATGAGCAGTTCTTC. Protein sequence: CASSQRIRLAGHNEQFF.

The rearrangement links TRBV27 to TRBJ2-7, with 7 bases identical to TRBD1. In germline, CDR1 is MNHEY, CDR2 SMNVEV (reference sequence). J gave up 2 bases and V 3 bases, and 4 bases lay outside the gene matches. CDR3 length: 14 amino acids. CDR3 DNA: TGTGCCAGCAGTTTTGGACAGGCAACCTACGAGCAGTACTTC. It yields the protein CASSFGQATYEQYF.

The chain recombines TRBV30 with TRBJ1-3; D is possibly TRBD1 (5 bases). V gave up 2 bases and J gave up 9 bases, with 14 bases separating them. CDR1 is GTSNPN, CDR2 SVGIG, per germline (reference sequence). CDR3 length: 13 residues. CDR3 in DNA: TGTGCCTGGAGTCCTGACCTGGGGGGCACCATATATTTT. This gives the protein CAWSPDLGGTIYF.

The CDR3 region is CASSLPTSGNNEQFF. CDR3 coding DNA: TGTGCCAGCAGTTTACCTACTAGCGGAAACAATGAGCAGTTCTTC. The V call is TRBV27, the J call TRBJ2-1, with TRBD2 matching 8 bases. The CDR3 covers 15 residues. The germline V gene encodes CDR1 MNHEY and CDR2 SMNVEV (reference sequence). J was trimmed by 5 bases and V by 2 bases; bases with no gene match: 5.

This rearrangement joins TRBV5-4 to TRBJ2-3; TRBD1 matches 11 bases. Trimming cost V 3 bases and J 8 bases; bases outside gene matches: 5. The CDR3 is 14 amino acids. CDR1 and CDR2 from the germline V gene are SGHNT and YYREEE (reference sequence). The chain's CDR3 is CASSSDRGRGTQYF. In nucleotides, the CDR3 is TGTGCCAGCAGCTCGGACAGGGGGCGGGGTACGCAGTATTTT.

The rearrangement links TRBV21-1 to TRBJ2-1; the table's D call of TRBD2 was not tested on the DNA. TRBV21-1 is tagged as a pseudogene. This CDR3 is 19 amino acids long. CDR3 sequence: CASSKGNGRENSSYNEQFF. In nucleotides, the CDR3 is TGTGCCAGCAGCAAAGGGAACGGGCGGGAGAACTCCTCCTACAATGAGCAGTTCTTC.

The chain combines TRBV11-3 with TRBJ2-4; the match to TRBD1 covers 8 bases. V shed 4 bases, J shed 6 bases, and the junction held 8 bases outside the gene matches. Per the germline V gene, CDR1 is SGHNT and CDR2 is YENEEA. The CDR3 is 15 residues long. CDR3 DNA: TGTGCCAGCAGCTCTACTCAGGGGGCCCGAAACATTCAGTACTTC. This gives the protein CASSSTQGARNIQYF. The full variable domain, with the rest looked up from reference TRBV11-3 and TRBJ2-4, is EAGVVQSPRYKIIEKKQPVAFWCNPISGHNTLYWYLQNLGQGPELLIRYENEEAVDDSQLPKDRFSAERLKGVDSTLKIQPAELGDSAVYLCASSSTQGARNIQYFGAGTRLSVL.

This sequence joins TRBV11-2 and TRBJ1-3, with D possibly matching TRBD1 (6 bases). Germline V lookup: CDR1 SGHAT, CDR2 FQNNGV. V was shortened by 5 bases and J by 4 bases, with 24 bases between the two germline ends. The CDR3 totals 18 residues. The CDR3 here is CASSPKSRYRTAGNTIYF. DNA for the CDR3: TGTGCCAGCAGCCCTAAGTCAAGGTACAGGACAGCGGGAAACACCATATATTTT.

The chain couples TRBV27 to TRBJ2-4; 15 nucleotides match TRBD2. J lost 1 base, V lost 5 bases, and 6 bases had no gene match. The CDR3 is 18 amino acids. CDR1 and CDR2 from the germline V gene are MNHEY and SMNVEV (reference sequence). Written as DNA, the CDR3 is TGTGCCAGCAGTCCAGGACTAGCGGGAGGGTTGGCCAAAAACATTCAGTACTTC. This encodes CASSPGLAGGLAKNIQYF.

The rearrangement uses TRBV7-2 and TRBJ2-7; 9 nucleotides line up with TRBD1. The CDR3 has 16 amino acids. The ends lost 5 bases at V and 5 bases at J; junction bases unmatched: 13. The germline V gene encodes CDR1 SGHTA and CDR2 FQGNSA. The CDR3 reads CASSPPGQGSMNEQYF. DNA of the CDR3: TGTGCCAGCAGCCCTCCGGGACAGGGCTCGATGAACGAGCAGTACTTC.

The CDR3 here is CASSSGQATEAFF. For the CDR3, the DNA is TGTGCCAGCAGCTCGGGACAGGCCACTGAAGCTTTCTTT. V usage is TRBV11-3 and J usage is TRBJ1-1, with 8 bases matching TRBD1. CDR3 length: 13 amino acids. The trim removed 4 bases at V and 4 bases at J, leaving 2 bases unmatched. Germline CDR1 reads SGHNT; CDR2 reads YENEEA.

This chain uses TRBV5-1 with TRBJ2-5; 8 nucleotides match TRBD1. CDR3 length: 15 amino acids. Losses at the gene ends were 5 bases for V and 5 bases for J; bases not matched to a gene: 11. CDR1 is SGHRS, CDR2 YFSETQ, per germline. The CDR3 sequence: CASSSDRARRETQYF. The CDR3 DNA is TGCGCCAGCAGTTCGGACAGGGCGCGGCGGGAGACCCAGTACTTC. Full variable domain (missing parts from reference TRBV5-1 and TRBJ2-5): KAGVTQTPRYLIKTRGQQVTLSCSPISGHRSVSWYQQTPGQGLQFLFEYFSETQRNKGNFPGRFSGRQFSNSRSEMNVSTLELGDSALYLCASSSDRARRETQYFGPGTRLLVL.

The CDR3 DNA follows: TGTGCCAGCAGTGAAGGGTTTTGGACAGGGGTGCACTATGGCTACACCTTC. It specifies CASSEGFWTGVHYGYTF. The rearrangement joins TRBV6-1 to TRBJ1-2; 9 bases map to TRBD1. Unmatched junction bases numbered 9, after V lost 1 base and J lost 3 bases. The CDR3 is 17 residues long. Looked up from germline, CDR1 is MNHNS and CDR2 is SASEGT.

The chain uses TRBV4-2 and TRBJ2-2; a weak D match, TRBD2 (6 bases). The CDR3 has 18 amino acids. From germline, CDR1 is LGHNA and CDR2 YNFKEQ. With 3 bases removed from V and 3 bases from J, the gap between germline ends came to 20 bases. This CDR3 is CASSHPFSGTGDTGELFF. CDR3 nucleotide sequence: TGTGCCAGCAGCCATCCCTTCTCCGGGACGGGAGACACCGGGGAGCTGTTTTTT.

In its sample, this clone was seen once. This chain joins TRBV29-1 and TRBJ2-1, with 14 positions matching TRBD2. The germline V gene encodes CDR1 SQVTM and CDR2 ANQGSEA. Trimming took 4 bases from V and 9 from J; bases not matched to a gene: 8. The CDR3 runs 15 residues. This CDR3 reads CSVGTGLAGEGEQFF. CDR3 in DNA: TGCAGCGTTGGAACGGGACTAGCGGGAGAAGGTGAGCAGTTCTTC.

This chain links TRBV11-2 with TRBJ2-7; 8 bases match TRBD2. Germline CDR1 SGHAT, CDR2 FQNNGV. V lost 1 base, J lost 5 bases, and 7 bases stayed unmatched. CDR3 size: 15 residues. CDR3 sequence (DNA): TGTGCCAGCAGCTTAGTAAGGACTAGCTTCCACGAGCAGTACTTC. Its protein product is CASSLVRTSFHEQYF.

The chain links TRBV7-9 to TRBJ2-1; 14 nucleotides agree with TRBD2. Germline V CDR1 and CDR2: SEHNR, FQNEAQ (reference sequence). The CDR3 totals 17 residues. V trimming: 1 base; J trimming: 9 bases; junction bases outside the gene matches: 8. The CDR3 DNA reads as TGTGCCAGCAGCTTAGACACAGGGACTAGCGGGAGATCTGAGCAGTTCTTC. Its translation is CASSLDTGTSGRSEQFF.

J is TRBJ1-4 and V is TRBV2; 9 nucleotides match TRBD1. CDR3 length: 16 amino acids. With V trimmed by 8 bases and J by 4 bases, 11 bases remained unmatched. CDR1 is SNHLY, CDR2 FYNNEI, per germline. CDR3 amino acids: CASVLGQGGFNEKLFF. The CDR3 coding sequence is TGTGCCAGCGTGTTGGGACAGGGAGGTTTTAATGAAAAACTGTTTTTT.

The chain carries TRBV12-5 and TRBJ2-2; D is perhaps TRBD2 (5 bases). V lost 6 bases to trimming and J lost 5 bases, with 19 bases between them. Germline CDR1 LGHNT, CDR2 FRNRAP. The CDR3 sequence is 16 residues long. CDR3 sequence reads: CASGSLAGQGTGELFF. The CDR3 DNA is TGTGCTAGTGGAAGTCTGGCGGGCCAAGGAACCGGGGAGCTGTTTTTT.

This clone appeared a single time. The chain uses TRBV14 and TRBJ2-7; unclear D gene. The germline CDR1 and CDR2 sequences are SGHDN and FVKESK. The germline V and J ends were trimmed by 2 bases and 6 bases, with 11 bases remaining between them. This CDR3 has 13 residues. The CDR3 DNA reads TGTGCCAGCAGCCAAAACCCGTCGGGCGAGCAGTACTTC. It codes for CASSQNPSGEQYF.

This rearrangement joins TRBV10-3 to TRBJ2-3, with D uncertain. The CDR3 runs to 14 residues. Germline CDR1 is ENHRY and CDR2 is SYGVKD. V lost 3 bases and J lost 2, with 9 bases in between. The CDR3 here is CAISEPGLTDTQYF. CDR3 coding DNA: TGTGCCATCAGTGAACCTGGGCTCACAGATACGCAGTATTTT.

CDR3 loop: CSTRQGEGGYTF. CDR3 nucleotide sequence: TGCAGCACACGACAAGGGGAGGGTGGCTACACCTTC. V is TRBV29-1 and J is TRBJ1-2; D possibly corresponds to TRBD1 (5 bases). CDR1 and CDR2 from the germline V gene are SQVTM and ANQGSEA. Trimming removed 8 bases from V and 7 bases from J, with 17 bases in between. The CDR3 contains 12 residues.

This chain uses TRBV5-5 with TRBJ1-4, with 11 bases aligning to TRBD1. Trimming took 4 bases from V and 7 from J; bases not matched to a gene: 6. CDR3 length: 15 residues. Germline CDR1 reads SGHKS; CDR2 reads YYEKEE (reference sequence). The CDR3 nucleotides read TGTGCCAGCAGCACCGGGACAGGGGGGGTTGAAAAACTGTTTTTT. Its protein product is CASSTGTGGVEKLFF. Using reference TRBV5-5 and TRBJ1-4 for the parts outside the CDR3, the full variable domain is DAGVTQSPTHLIKTRGQQVTLRCSPISGHKSVSWYQQVLGQGPQFIFQYYEKEERGRGNFPDRFSARQFPNYSSELNVNALLLGDSALYLCASSTGTGGVEKLFFGSGTQLSVL.

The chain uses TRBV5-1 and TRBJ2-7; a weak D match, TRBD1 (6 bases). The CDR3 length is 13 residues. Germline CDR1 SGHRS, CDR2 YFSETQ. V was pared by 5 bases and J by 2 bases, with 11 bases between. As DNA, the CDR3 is TGCGCCAGCAGACCAGGGGCCACCTACGAGCAGTACTTC. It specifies CASRPGATYEQYF.

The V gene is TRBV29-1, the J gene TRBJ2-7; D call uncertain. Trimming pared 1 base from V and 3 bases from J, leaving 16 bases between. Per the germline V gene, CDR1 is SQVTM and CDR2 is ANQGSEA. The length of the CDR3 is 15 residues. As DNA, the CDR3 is TGCAGCGTTGAAGCGAGAGGTTCGGAGAGCTACGAGCAGTACTTC. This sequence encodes CSVEARGSESYEQYF.

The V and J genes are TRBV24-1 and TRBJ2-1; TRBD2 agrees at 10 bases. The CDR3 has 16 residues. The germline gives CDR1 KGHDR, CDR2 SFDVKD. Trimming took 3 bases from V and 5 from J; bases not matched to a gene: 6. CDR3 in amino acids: CATSDASGSEDNEQFF. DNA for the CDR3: TGTGCCACCAGTGATGCTAGCGGGAGCGAGGACAATGAGCAGTTCTTC.

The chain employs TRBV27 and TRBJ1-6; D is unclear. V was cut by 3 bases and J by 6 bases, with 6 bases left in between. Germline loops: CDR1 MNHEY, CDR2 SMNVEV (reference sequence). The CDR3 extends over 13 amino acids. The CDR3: CASSFGRNSPLHF. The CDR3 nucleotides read TGTGCCAGCAGTTTTGGCCGTAATTCACCCCTCCACTTT.

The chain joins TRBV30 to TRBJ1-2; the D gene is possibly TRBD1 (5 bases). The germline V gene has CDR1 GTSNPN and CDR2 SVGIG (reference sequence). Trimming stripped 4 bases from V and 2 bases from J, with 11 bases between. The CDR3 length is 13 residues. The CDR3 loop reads CAWTRGVNYGYTF. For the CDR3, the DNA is TGTGCCTGGACTCGGGGGGTAAACTATGGCTACACCTTC.

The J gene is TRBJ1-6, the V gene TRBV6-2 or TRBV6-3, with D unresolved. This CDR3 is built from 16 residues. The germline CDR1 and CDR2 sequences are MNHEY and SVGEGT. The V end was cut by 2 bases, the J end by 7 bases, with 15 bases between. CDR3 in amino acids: CASSYDRVEGNSPLHF. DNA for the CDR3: TGTGCCAGCAGTTACGACCGGGTGGAAGGCAATTCACCCCTCCACTTT.